Listed here are 22 T cell receptor beta chains from one sample, sequenced in a study of radiotherapy plus CTLA-4 blockade in lung cancer. Generated by immunoSEQ multiplex PCR, the TCRdb table keeps only in-frame clones and is missing some. The sample records approximately 99,000 clones, around 88% being singletons. Sample: peripheral blood, taken from a patient treated with radiotherapy plus ipilimumab. The source of these receptors is a human donor with non-small cell lung cancer that progressed on radiotherapy plus ipilimumab.

In its sample, this clone was seen once. The genes are TRBV2 and TRBJ2-5; 9 bases agree with TRBD1. CDR3 size: 14 residues. Germline trimming cut 5 bases from V and 5 bases from J; bases unmatched to any gene: 6. From germline, CDR1 is SNHLY and CDR2 FYNNEI. For the CDR3, the DNA is TGTGCCAGCAGTTCTGGGACAGGGTTTGAGACCCAGTACTTC. Amino acid sequence: CASSSGTGFETQYF. Looking up the rest from reference TRBV2 and TRBJ2-5 gives the full variable domain: EPEVTQTPSHQVTQMGQEVILRCVPISNHLYFYWYRQILGQKVEFLVSFYNNEISEKSEIFDDQFSVERPDGSNFTLKIRSTKLEDSAMYFCASSSGTGFETQYFGPGTRLLVL.

The chain recombines TRBV9 with TRBJ2-7; D not resolved. This CDR3 comprises 13 residues. Trimming cost V 1 base and J 1 base, with 6 bases left between them. Germline V lookup: CDR1 SGDLS, CDR2 YYNGEE. CDR3 sequence (DNA): TGTGCCAGCAGCGTATCGCTGTCCTACGAGCAGTACTTC. Translating it yields CASSVSLSYEQYF.

The V call is TRBV15, the J call TRBJ2-1, with D possibly TRBD2 on 6 matching bases. The CDR3 runs 15 residues. Germline-derived CDR1 and CDR2 are LNHNV and YYDKDF (reference sequence). The V end lost 6 bases, the J end lost 2 bases, and 14 bases lay between the germline ends. The DNA for the CDR3 is TGTGCCACCAGGGGTATCGGAGGGACCTACAATGAGCAGTTCTTC. It codes for CATRGIGGTYNEQFF.

The chain is built from TRBV6-5 and TRBJ2-5; D could derive from TRBD1 or TRBD2 (7 bases each). The CDR3 is 15 amino acids. The germline V and J ends were trimmed by 2 bases and 3 bases, with 13 bases remaining between them. Germline lookup yields CDR1 MNHEY and CDR2 SVGAGI. This chain's CDR3 is CASSYGRGLKETQYF. CDR3 DNA: TGTGCCAGCAGTTACGGGAGGGGGCTTAAAGAGACCCAGTACTTC.

V is TRBV7-9 and J is TRBJ1-4, with TRBD1 matching over 7 bases. The CDR3 runs 14 residues. From germline, CDR1 is SEHNR and CDR2 FQNEAQ (reference sequence). V lost 5 bases, J lost 8 bases, and 8 bases stayed unmatched. The CDR3 DNA follows: TGTGCCAGCAGCCCTACAGGGGTCGGAGAAAAACTGTTTTTT. Its translation: CASSPTGVGEKLFF.

This sequence joins TRBV12-2 and TRBJ2-2. TRBV12-2 is noted as a pseudogene. This CDR3 is built from 15 residues. This CDR3 reads CASRPRAQLLGELFF. CDR3 nucleotides: TGTGCAAGTCGCCCCCGGGCCCAACTTCTCGGGGAGCTGTTTTTT.

The chain employs TRBV9 and TRBJ1-1; possible D gene TRBD1, 5 bases. Germline CDR1 is SGDLS and CDR2 is YYNGEE. V dropped 3 bases and J dropped 1 base, with 7 bases sitting between them. There are 13 residues in the CDR3. The CDR3 nucleotides read TGTGCCAGCAGCGCGACAGCGAACACTGAAGCTTTCTTT. It codes for CASSATANTEAFF.

The rearrangement uses TRBV6-5 and TRBJ1-4; 7 positions agree with TRBD1. Germline CDR1 is MNHEY and CDR2 is SVGAGI. V trimming: 10 bases; J trimming: 8 bases; junction bases outside the gene matches: 10. The CDR3 is made up of 13 amino acids. The CDR3 loop reads CATDLQGGEKLFF. CDR3 bases: TGTGCCACCGACCTCCAGGGGGGAGAAAAACTGTTTTTT.

V is TRBV5-6 and J is TRBJ2-5; 14 bases are a match to TRBD2. CDR1 SGHDT and CDR2 YYEEEE come from the germline V gene. Trimming took 0 bases from V and 5 from J; bases not matched to a gene: 3. This CDR3 region has 16 residues. In DNA, the CDR3 is TGTGCCAGCAGCTTGGGACTAGCGGGAGGGCTGGAGACCCAGTACTTC. This gives the protein CASSLGLAGGLETQYF.

DNA for the CDR3: TGTGCCAGCAGCTGGAGAGACTCTCCCTACGAGCAGTACTTC. It is translated as CASSWRDSPYEQYF. This chain connects TRBV7-9 to TRBJ2-7; D is uncertain. Germline V gene sequence: CDR1 SEHNR, CDR2 FQNEAQ (reference sequence). The CDR3 spans 14 residues. V shed 4 bases and J shed 2 bases, with 12 bases lying between them.

This clone occurred a few times. The chain recombines TRBV18 with TRBJ2-5; a possible D gene is TRBD1 (6 bases). Germline loops: CDR1 KGHSH, CDR2 LQKENI. This CDR3 is built from 14 residues. V lost 5 bases and J lost 4, with 14 bases in between. This CDR3 reads CASSSTGSGETQYF. The CDR3 DNA reads TGTGCCAGCTCATCCACAGGGTCTGGAGAGACCCAGTACTTC.

About this clone: Because the CDR3 is missing its conserved closing phenylalanine or tryptophan, this is likely a read error. The V call is TRBV6-1, the J call TRBJ1-1; unclear D gene. V lost 6 bases, J lost 0 bases, and 8 bases lay in between. In germline, CDR1 is MNHNS, CDR2 SASEGT. The CDR3 length is 13 residues. The CDR3 loop reads CASRQVMNTEAFL. The CDR3 nucleotides are TGTGCCAGCAGGCAGGTAATGAACACTGAAGCTTTCCTT.

This clone was seen only once. V gene TRBV30 combines with J gene TRBJ1-2, with 10 bases fitting TRBD1. CDR3 size: 17 residues. After removal of 3 bases from V and 4 bases from J, the junction contained 14 bases not matched to a gene. Per germline, CDR1 GTSNPN and CDR2 SVGIG (reference sequence). CDR3 nucleotide sequence: TGTGCCTGGAGCCCGCCGGGACAGGGGAGAATTGGCTATGGCTACACCTTC. Its protein product is CAWSPPGQGRIGYGYTF.

The gene calls are TRBV5-6 and TRBJ2-2, with TRBD1 identical over 10 bases. V gave up 4 bases and J gave up 6 bases; unmatched junction bases: 9. The length of the CDR3 is 16 residues. Per germline, CDR1 SGHDT and CDR2 YYEEEE. The CDR3 loop reads CASSNPTGGFPGELFF. CDR3 coding DNA: TGTGCCAGCAGCAACCCGACAGGGGGCTTTCCCGGGGAGCTGTTTTTT.

The chain links TRBV6-1 to TRBJ2-1; no firm D call. The germline V gene encodes CDR1 MNHNS and CDR2 SASEGT. Trimming shortened V by 4 bases and J by 3 bases, and 10 bases separated the two germline ends. CDR3 length: 14 amino acids. For the CDR3, the DNA is TGTGCCAGCAGTGTAGGTTTGTACTACAATGAGCAGTTCTTC. As protein: CASSVGLYYNEQFF.

This chain uses TRBV27 with TRBJ1-1, with a tentative D call TRBD1 (5 bases). The CDR3 is 14 residues long. Germline loops: CDR1 MNHEY, CDR2 SMNVEV (reference sequence). The germline V and J ends were trimmed by 2 bases and 5 bases, with 12 bases remaining between them. The CDR3 region is CASSLRRGGTEAFF. CDR3 bases: TGTGCCAGCAGTTTACGGCGCGGGGGGACTGAAGCTTTCTTT.

This clone was counted a single time. The chain joins TRBV5-1 to TRBJ2-3; 8 nucleotides line up with TRBD1. The CDR3 runs to 16 residues. V dropped 3 bases and J dropped 5; count of bases not matched to a gene: 11. Looked up from germline, CDR1 is SGHRS and CDR2 is YFSETQ. The CDR3 region has the DNA TGCGCCAGCAGCTCGGGGGCGCAGGGGGCTCAAGATACGCAGTATTTT. Protein product: CASSSGAQGAQDTQYF.

In DNA, the CDR3 is TGTGCCAGCAGCTTAGACCTCGGGACAGCCTACGAGCAGTACTTC. Amino acid sequence: CASSLDLGTAYEQYF. The chain combines TRBV7-2 with TRBJ2-7, with TRBD1 matching over 7 bases. The junction had 5 bases not matched to a gene; V was cut back by 1 base and J by 2 bases. Germline V CDR1 and CDR2: SGHTA, FQGNSA. This CDR3 spans 15 amino acids.

The chain joins TRBV28 to TRBJ1-2, with TRBD1 matching 9 bases. The germline V gene has CDR1 MDHEN and CDR2 SYDVKM. This CDR3 region has 13 residues. Germline trimming cut 5 bases from V and 6 bases from J; bases unmatched to any gene: 4. The CDR3 coding sequence is TGTGCCAGCAGTCTACAGGGGGCCGATGGCTACACCTTC. Protein product: CASSLQGADGYTF.

V gene TRBV18 combines with J gene TRBJ1-4; D is uncertain. The CDR3 has 13 amino acids. Trimming pared 8 bases from V and 6 bases from J, leaving 13 bases between. Germline loops: CDR1 KGHSH, CDR2 LQKENI. CDR3 in DNA: TGTGCCAGCAGGGCCTACAGAGATGAAAAACTGTTTTTT. It yields the protein CASRAYRDEKLFF.

The genes are TRBV2 and TRBJ2-2; the D gene could be TRBD1 or TRBD2 (5 bases each). Germline V gene data show CDR1 as SNHLY and CDR2 as FYNNEI. V lost 4 bases, J lost 1 base, and 7 bases lay in between. CDR3 length equals 14 residues. The CDR3 here is CASSVGRNTGELFF. DNA of the CDR3: TGTGCCAGCAGTGTGGGACGGAACACCGGGGAGCTGTTTTTT.

The rearrangement links TRBV5-8 to TRBJ2-2; TRBD2 is a possible D gene (6 bases). V lost 4 bases to trimming and J lost 4 bases, with 11 bases between them. The CDR3 loop spans 14 amino acids. Germline CDR1 SGHTS, CDR2 YDEGEE. CDR3 coding DNA: TGTGCCAGCAGCCCATGGAGGGCCACCGGGGAGCTGTTTTTT. It is translated as CASSPWRATGELFF.